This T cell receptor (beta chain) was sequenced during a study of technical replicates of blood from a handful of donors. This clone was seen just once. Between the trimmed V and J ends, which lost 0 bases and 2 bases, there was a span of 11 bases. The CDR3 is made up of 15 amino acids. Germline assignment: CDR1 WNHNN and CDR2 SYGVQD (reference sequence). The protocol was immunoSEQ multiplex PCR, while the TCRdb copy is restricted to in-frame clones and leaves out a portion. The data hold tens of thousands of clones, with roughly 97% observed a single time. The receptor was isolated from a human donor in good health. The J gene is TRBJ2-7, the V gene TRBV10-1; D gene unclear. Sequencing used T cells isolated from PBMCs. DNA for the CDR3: TGCGCCAGCAGTGAGTCTCCCGGGTCGGCCTACGAGCAGTACTTC. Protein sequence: CASSESPGSAYEQYF.